This T cell receptor (beta chain) was recorded in a study of shared clonotypes between healthy human individuals. The CDR3 length is 12 residues. Germline loops: CDR1 SEHNR, CDR2 FQNEAQ (reference sequence). V shed 1 base and J shed 1 base, with 1 base lying between them. Notes on this clone: A clone one base away is much larger, so this may be a read error. Distinct nucleotide sequences in the sample also encode this CDR3.

Data came from immunoSEQ multiplex PCR; TCRdb stores just in-frame clones and leaves some out. Of 850,000 to 1,200,000 clones listed, about 80% were seen once; the top ten hold approximately 1.5%. J is TRBJ2-5 and V is TRBV7-9; D is unresolved. Sample: memory CD4+ T cells sorted from blood. Noted subset: CD45RA-negative fraction. The TCR was taken from a man between 18 and 29 years old in good health. The CDR3 bases are TGTGCCAGCAGCTTAGTCCAAGAGACCCAGTACTTC. Protein sequence: CASSLVQETQYF.